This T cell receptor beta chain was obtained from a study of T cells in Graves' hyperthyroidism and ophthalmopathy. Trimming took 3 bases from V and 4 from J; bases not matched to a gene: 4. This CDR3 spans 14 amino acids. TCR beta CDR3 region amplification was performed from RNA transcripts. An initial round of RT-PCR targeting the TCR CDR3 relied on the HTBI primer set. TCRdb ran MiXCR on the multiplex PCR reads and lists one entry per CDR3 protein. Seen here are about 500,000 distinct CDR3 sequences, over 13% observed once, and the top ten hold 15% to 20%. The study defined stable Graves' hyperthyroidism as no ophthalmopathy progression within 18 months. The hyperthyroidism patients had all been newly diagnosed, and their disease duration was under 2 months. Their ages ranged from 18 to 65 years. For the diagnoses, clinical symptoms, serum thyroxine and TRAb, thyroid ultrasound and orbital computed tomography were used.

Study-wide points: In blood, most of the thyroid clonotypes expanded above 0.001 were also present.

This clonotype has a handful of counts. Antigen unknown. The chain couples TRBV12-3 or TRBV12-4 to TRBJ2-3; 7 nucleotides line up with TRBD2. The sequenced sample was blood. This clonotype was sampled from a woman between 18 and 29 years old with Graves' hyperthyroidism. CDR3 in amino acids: CASSLGLTPDTQYF. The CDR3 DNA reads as TGTGCCAGCAGTTTGGGACTAACCCCAGATACGCAGTATTTT.